The clone carrying this T cell receptor (beta chain) came up many times. Healthy controls were blood bank volunteers in Maryland, USA. The CDR3 contains 17 residues. Germline assignment: CDR1 SGHRS and CDR2 YFSETQ. V lost 3 bases, J lost 3 bases, and 9 bases stayed unmatched. This sample was taken from a study of neurological immune-mediated disorders. cDNA was made by 5'RACE with 10-nucleotide random UMIs. A single run covered 15-18 subjects with over 170 million TCR-beta sequences. Using its own MiXCR run on the 5' RACE reads, TCRdb lists one record per CDR3 protein. The sample lists tens of thousands of distinct CDR3 sequences; 10% were seen once.

The sequenced material came from PBMCs. The V gene is TRBV5-1, the J gene TRBJ2-7; 13 bases align to TRBD2. This receptor was obtained from a man aged 35 to 55 in good health. In DNA form, the CDR3 reads TGCGCCAGCAGCTCCTCCGGGACTAGCGGGACAAACTACGAGCAGTACTTC. It specifies CASSSSGTSGTNYEQYF.